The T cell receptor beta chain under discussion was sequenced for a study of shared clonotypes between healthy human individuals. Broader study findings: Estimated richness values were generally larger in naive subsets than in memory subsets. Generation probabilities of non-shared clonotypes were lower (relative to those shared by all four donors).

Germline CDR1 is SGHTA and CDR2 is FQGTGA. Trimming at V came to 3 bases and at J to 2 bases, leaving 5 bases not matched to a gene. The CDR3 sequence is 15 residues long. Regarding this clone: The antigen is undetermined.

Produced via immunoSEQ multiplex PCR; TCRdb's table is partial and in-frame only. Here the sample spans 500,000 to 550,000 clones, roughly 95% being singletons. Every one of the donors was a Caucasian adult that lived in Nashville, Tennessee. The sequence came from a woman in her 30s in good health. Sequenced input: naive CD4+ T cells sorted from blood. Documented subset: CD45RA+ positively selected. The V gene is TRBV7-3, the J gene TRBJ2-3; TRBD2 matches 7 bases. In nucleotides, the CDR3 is TGTGCCAGCAGCTTTCTAGCGGAGGCCACAGATACGCAGTATTTT. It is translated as CASSFLAEATDTQYF. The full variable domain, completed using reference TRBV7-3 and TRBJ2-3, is GAGVSQTPSNKVTEKGKYVELRCDPISGHTALYWYRQSLGQGPEFLIYFQGTGAADDSGLPNDRFFAVRPEGSVSTLKIQRTERGDSAVYLCASSFLAEATDTQYFGPGTRLTVL.